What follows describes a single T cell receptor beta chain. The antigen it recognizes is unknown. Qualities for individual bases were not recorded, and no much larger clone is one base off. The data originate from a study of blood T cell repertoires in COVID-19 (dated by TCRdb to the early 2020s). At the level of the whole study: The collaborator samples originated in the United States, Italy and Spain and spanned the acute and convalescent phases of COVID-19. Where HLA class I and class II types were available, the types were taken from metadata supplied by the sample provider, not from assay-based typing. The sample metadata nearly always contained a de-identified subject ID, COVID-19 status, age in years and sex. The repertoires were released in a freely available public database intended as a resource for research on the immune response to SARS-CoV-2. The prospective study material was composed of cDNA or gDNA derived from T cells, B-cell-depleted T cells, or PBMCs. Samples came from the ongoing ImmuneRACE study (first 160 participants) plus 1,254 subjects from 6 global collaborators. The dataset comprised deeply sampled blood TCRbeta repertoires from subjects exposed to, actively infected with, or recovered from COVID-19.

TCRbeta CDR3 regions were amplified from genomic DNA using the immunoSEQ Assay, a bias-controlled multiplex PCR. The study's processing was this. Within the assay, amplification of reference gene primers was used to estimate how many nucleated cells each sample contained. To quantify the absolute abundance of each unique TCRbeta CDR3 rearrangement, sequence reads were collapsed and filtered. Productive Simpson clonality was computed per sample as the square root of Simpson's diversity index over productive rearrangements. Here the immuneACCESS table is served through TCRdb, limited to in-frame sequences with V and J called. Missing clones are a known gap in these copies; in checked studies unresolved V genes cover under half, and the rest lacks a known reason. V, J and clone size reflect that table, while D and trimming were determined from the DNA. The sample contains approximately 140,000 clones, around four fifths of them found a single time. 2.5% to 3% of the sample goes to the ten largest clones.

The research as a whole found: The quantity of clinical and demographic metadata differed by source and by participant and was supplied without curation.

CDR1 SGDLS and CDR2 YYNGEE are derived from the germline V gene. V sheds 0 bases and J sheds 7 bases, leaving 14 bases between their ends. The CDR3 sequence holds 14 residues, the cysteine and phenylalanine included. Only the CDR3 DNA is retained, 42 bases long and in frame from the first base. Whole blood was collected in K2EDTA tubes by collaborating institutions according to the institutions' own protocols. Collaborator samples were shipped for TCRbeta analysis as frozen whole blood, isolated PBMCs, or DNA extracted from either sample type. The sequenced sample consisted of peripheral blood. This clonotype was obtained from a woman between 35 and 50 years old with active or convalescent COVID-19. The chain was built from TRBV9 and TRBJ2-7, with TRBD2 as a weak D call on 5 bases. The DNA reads TGTGCCAGCAGCGTAGATCGGGCCGCGGGTGAGCAGTACTTC. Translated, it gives CASSVDRAAGEQYF.